The T cell receptor beta chain under discussion was sequenced for a study of blood T cell repertoires in COVID-19. Study in general: Nucleic acid was either cDNA or gDNA, and it came from T cells, B-cell-depleted T cells, or PBMCs.

Trimming shortened V by 3 bases and J by 2 bases, and 7 bases separated the two germline ends. In germline, CDR1 is SGHVS, CDR2 FNYEAQ. The CDR3 consists of 13 residues. As handled by the study authors: Reference gene primer amplification yielded estimated nucleated cell counts. The data were produced by immunoSEQ multiplex PCR, yet TCRdb's version contains in-frame clones alone and is incomplete. The V and J calls and clone size come from that table; D and trimming were worked out from the DNA. Of about 240,000 clones listed, approximately 83% were seen once; the top ten hold 2.5% to 3.5%. Enrollees, about 18 to 89 years old, lived in about two dozen US areas. Cohort placement rested on clinical history that participants reported themselves.

The sequenced material came from PBMCs or T cells enriched from blood (not recorded which). The TCR originated in a woman in her thirties or forties with acute COVID-19. V and J are TRBV7-6 and TRBJ2-5, with D maybe TRBD1 (5 bases). The CDR3 sequence is CASSLDTQETQYF. The CDR3 DNA is TGTGCCAGCAGCTTGGACACTCAAGAGACCCAGTACTTC.